This TCR beta chain was recorded in a study of cytomegalovirus exposure and HLA in healthy donors. Study findings and constraints: Among TCR beta chains, those listed as cytomegalovirus-associated numbered 164. A missense DCLRE1C variant was associated with V- and J-gene trimming of TCR beta chains in a later analysis, and an independent cohort replicated the association.

With 60 Vbeta and 13 Jbeta primers, the PCR was carried out. TCRdb's copy holds only in-frame clones and misses some; the assay was immunoSEQ multiplex PCR. The sample includes under 150,000 clones, 78% of them seen just once. About this clone: Its antigen is as yet unknown.

What was sequenced was PBMCs. The source of this sequence is a woman aged 35 to 49 in good health and CMV-seropositive.

The CDR3 DNA follows: TGTGCCAGCAGTGATGGGCAGGCTAATCAGCCCCAGCATTTT. Residues: CASSDGQANQPQHF. J is TRBJ1-5 and V is TRBV2; D is uncertain. The germline V gene encodes CDR1 SNHLY and CDR2 FYNNEI. The V gene lost 3 bases and the J gene lost 4 bases, with 10 bases spanning the gap. CDR3 length: 14 amino acids.